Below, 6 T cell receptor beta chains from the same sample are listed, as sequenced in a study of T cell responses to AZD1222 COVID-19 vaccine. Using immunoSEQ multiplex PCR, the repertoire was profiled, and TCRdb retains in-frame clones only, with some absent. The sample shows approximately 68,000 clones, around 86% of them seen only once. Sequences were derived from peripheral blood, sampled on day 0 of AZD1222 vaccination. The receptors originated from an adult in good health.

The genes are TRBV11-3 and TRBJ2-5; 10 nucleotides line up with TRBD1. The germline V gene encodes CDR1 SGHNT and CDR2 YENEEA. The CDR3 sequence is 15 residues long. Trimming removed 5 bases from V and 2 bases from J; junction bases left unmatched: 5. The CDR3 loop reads CASSPGQGVQETQYF. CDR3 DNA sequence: TGTGCCAGCAGCCCCGGACAGGGGGTTCAAGAGACCCAGTACTTC.

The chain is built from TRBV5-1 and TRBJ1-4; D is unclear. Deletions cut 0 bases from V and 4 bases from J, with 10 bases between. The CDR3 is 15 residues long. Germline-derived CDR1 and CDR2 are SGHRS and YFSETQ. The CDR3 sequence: CASSLGDGINEKLFF. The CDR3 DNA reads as TGCGCCAGCAGCTTGGGAGACGGTATTAATGAAAAACTGTTTTTT.

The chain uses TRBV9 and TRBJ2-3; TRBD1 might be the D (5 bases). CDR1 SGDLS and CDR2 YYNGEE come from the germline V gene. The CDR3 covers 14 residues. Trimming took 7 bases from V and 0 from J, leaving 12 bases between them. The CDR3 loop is CASGRTSSTDTQYF. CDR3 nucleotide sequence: TGTGCCAGCGGAAGGACAAGTAGCACAGATACGCAGTATTTT.

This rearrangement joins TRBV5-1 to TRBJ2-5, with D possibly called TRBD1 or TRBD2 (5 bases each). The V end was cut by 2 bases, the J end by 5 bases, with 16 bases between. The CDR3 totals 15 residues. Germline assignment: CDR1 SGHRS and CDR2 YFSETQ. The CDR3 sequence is CASSFDGDLGETQYF. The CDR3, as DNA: TGCGCCAGCAGCTTTGACGGGGACCTTGGGGAGACCCAGTACTTC.

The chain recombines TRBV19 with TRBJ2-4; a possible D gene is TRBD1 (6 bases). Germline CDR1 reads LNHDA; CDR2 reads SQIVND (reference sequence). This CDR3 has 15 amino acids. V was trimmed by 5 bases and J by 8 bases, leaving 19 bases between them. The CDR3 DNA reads TGTGCCAGTAGTTCCGAGAACCAGGGGTACGACATTCAGTACTTC. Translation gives CASSSENQGYDIQYF.

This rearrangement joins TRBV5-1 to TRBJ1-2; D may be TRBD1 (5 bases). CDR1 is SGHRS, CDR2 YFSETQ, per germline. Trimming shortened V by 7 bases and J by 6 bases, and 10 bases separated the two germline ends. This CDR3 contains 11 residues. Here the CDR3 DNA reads TGCGCCAGCGGGGCTGGAGATGGCTACACCTTC. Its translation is CASGAGDGYTF.